Following are 9 T cell receptor beta chains from one sample sequenced in a study of T cells in Graves' hyperthyroidism and ophthalmopathy. TCR beta CDR3 regions were amplified from RNA transcripts. First-round RT-PCR targeting the TCR CDR3 was performed with the HTBI primer set. From the multiplex PCR reads, TCRdb called clonotypes with MiXCR, one entry per CDR3 protein. Of 200,000 to 250,000 distinct CDR3 sequences in the sample, 17% were seen once. The sample comprised blood. Receptor source: a man aged 45-65 years with Graves' hyperthyroidism.

The rearrangement links TRBV27 to TRBJ2-1; 13 bases align to TRBD2. This CDR3 is built from 17 residues. Germline values: CDR1 MNHEY, CDR2 SMNVEV (reference sequence). Trimming removed 5 bases from V and 6 bases from J; junction bases left unmatched: 10. This CDR3 is CASSPRTSGSQRNEQFF. CDR3 sequence (DNA): TGTGCCAGCAGTCCACGGACTAGCGGGAGTCAACGCAATGAGCAGTTCTTC.

This clonotype was counted at least ten times. This chain uses TRBV27 with TRBJ2-7, with D unresolved. V was clipped by 7 bases and J by 1 base, with 14 bases between them. The germline gives CDR1 MNHEY, CDR2 SMNVEV (reference sequence). The CDR3 loop spans 14 amino acids. CDR3 in amino acids: CASMRPGESYEQYF. DNA for the CDR3: TGTGCCAGCATGAGGCCAGGAGAATCCTACGAGCAGTACTTC.

This clonotype came up many times. The chain links TRBV2 to TRBJ2-7; D may be TRBD1 (6 bases). Germline V gene sequence: CDR1 SNHLY, CDR2 FYNNEI. V shed 11 bases and J shed 3 bases, with 14 bases lying between them. CDR3 length: 12 residues. CDR3 in DNA: TGTGCCGGCGCGGGCAGGGGCTACGAGCAGTACTTC. As protein: CAGAGRGYEQYF.

This clonotype was recorded at least ten times. The chain joins TRBV18 to TRBJ2-5, with D tentatively TRBD2 (5 bases). V was cut by 2 bases and J by 4 bases, with 26 bases left in between. Germline V gene sequence: CDR1 KGHSH, CDR2 LQKENI. The CDR3 totals 19 residues. The CDR3 is CASSPSPRASFGVGETQYF. Here the CDR3 DNA reads TGTGCCAGCTCACCATCGCCCCGAGCAAGCTTCGGGGTCGGAGAGACCCAGTACTTC.

This clonotype was seen a few times. The chain is built from TRBV6-2 or TRBV6-3 and TRBJ1-5; D remains unclear. CDR3 length: 14 amino acids. Trimming pared 6 bases from V and 6 bases from J, leaving 15 bases between. Per germline, CDR1 MNHEY and CDR2 SVGEGT. CDR3 nucleotide sequence: TGTGCCAGCAGCCCTATTCTTATTGGTCAGCCCCAGCATTTT. Its protein is CASSPILIGQPQHF.

This clonotype was counted at least ten times. This chain joins TRBV12-3 or TRBV12-4 and TRBJ2-3; D ambiguous. Deletions cut 4 bases from V and 1 base from J, with 12 bases between. The CDR3 runs 15 residues. The CDR3 spells CASSYRITGTDTQYF. The DNA for the CDR3 is TGTGCCAGCAGTTATCGGATTACGGGCACAGATACGCAGTATTTT.

Notes on this clonotype: One base away lies a much larger clone, so this may be a sequencing read error. The gene calls are TRBV12-3 or TRBV12-4 and TRBJ2-5; a possible D gene is TRBD1 (7 bases). The CDR3 totals 13 residues. CDR3 loop: CVSSSTQGGTQYF. The CDR3 DNA follows: TGTGTCAGCAGTTCAACCCAGGGGGGGACCCAGTACTTC.

In its sample, this clonotype was seen many times. The chain is built from TRBV7-8 and TRBJ1-1; no firm D call. The CDR3 sequence is 13 residues long. V was trimmed by 4 bases and J by 6 bases, leaving 12 bases between them. In germline, CDR1 is SGHVS, CDR2 FQNEAQ. The CDR3, as DNA: TGTGCCAGCAGCTCCGATTTGGAGGCTGAAGCTTTCTTT. This encodes CASSSDLEAEAFF.

This sequence joins TRBV15 and TRBJ2-1, with TRBD1 matching 9 bases. This CDR3 is 17 amino acids long. Trimming took 0 bases from V and 7 from J; bases not matched to a gene: 10. CDR1 LNHNV and CDR2 YYDKDF come from the germline V gene (reference sequence). The CDR3, as DNA: TGTGCCACCAGCAGAGATAGGGGGACAGGGATGGGGAATGAGCAGTTCTTC. This gives the protein CATSRDRGTGMGNEQFF.